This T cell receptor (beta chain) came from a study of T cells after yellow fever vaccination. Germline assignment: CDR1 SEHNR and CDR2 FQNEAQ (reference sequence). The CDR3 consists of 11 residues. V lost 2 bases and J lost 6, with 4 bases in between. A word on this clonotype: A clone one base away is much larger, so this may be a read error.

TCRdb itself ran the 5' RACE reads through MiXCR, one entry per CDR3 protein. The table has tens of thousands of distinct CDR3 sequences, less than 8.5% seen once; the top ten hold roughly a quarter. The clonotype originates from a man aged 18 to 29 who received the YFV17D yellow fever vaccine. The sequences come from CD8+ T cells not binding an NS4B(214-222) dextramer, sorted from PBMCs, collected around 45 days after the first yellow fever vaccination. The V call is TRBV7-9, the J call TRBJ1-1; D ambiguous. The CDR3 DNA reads TGTGCCAGCAGCTTATACTCTGAAGCTTTCTTT. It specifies CASSLYSEAFF.